This entry lists 12 T cell receptor beta chains sequenced from one sample in a study of blood T cell repertoires in COVID-19. The assay was immunoSEQ multiplex PCR, and TCRdb's table has in-frame clones only and misses some. The data show 250,000 or so clones, with around 86% seen just once and 1.5% held by the top ten. Sequencing used peripheral blood. The receptors were gathered from a woman aged 40 to 50 who had recovered from COVID-19.

With respect to this clone: This same CDR3 is encoded by further DNA sequences in the sample. This chain joins TRBV7-9 and TRBJ1-2; possible D gene TRBD1, 5 bases. The CDR3 has 13 amino acids. Between the trimmed V and J ends, which lost 3 bases and 3 bases, there was a span of 8 bases. Germline loops: CDR1 SEHNR, CDR2 FQNEAQ (reference sequence). The CDR3 here is CASSFGQDYGYTF. CDR3 sequence (DNA): TGTGCCAGCAGCTTTGGACAAGACTATGGCTACACCTTC. The full variable domain, rest sourced from reference TRBV7-9 and TRBJ1-2, is DTGVSQNPRHKITKRGQNVTFRCDPISEHNRLYWYRQTLGQGPEFLTYFQNEAQLEKSRLLSDRFSAERPKGSFSTLEIQRTEQGDSAMYLCASSFGQDYGYTFGSGTRLTVV.

This chain connects TRBV4-3 to TRBJ1-2, with D unclear. Trimming removed 1 base from V and 0 bases from J, with 15 bases in between. Germline V gives CDR1 LGHNA, CDR2 YSLEER. This CDR3 is 17 amino acids long. The CDR3 region is CASSQVPRREANYGYTF. The CDR3 DNA follows: TGCGCCAGCAGCCAAGTGCCACGTCGGGAAGCTAACTATGGCTACACCTTC.

The CDR3 nucleotides read TGTGCCAGCAGTTCAGGGGGCTACACTGAAGCTTTCTTT. It encodes CASSSGGYTEAFF. This chain links TRBV25-1 with TRBJ1-1, with 8 bases identical to TRBD1. Trimming at V came to 5 bases and at J to 3 bases, leaving 2 bases not matched to a gene. CDR1 MGHDK and CDR2 SYGVNS come from the germline V gene. The CDR3 is 13 amino acids.

The chain employs TRBV25-1 and TRBJ2-5; D is ambiguous. Trimming removed 1 base from V and 7 bases from J, with 16 bases in between. Germline CDR1 MGHDK, CDR2 SYGVNS. The CDR3 is 15 residues long. In DNA, the CDR3 is TGTGCCAGCAGTGAATTAAGTCGCACCTCAGGGACCCAGTACTTC. Its translation: CASSELSRTSGTQYF.

This chain connects TRBV9 to TRBJ2-5; perhaps TRBD1 as D (6 bases). With 2 bases removed from V and 5 bases from J, the gap between germline ends came to 10 bases. The CDR3 sequence is 13 residues long. Germline V gene data show CDR1 as SGDLS and CDR2 as YYNGEE. For the CDR3, the DNA is TGTGCCAGCAGCGTCGGGACACTGGAGACCCAGTACTTC. This sequence encodes CASSVGTLETQYF.

The chain recombines TRBV5-1 with TRBJ2-7; D is unresolved. This CDR3 is built from 13 residues. The germline V gene encodes CDR1 SGHRS and CDR2 YFSETQ. V shed 0 bases and J shed 6 bases, with 10 bases lying between them. The CDR3 bases are TGCGCCAGCAGCTTGGGTCCGGGTAGCGAGCAGTACTTC. It codes for CASSLGPGSEQYF.

The rearrangement joins TRBV6-5 to TRBJ2-1; 10 bases agree with TRBD1. CDR1 is MNHEY, CDR2 SVGAGI, per germline. CDR3 length: 13 residues. V shed 10 bases and J 4 bases; nucleotides not matched to a gene: 4. The DNA for the CDR3 is TGTGCCACAAGACAGGGGGCTTACAATGAGCAGTTCTTC. This sequence encodes CATRQGAYNEQFF.

J is TRBJ2-7 and V is TRBV15; tentatively, D is TRBD2 (5 bases). Germline CDR1 and CDR2: LNHNV and YYDKDF (reference sequence). The CDR3 runs to 17 residues. Between the trimmed V and J ends, which lost 0 bases and 2 bases, there was a span of 17 bases. CDR3 amino acids: CATSRDPRGEGAYEQYF. For the CDR3, the DNA is TGTGCCACCAGCAGAGATCCTCGGGGAGAGGGAGCCTACGAGCAGTACTTC. The complete variable domain, with remaining parts taken from reference TRBV15 and TRBJ2-7, reads DAMVIQNPRYQVTQFGKPVTLSCSQTLNHNVMYWYQQKSSQAPKLLFHYYDKDFNNEADTPDNFQSRRPNTSFCFLDIRSPGLGDTAMYLCATSRDPRGEGAYEQYFGPGTRLTVT.

The CDR3 bases are TGTGCCAGCAGTTTAAGAGGGCTCAATCAGCCCCAGCATTTT. It codes for CASSLRGLNQPQHF. The V and J genes are TRBV27 and TRBJ1-5; D gene ambiguous. V lost 2 bases and J lost 3, with 8 bases in between. The CDR3 covers 14 residues. Germline values: CDR1 MNHEY, CDR2 SMNVEV (reference sequence).

This chain uses TRBV4-2 with TRBJ1-2; D might be TRBD1 (5 bases). CDR3 length equals 14 residues. Germline V gene sequence: CDR1 LGHNA, CDR2 YNFKEQ. V lost 3 bases, J lost 6 bases, and 14 bases lay in between. DNA for the CDR3: TGTGCCAGCAGCCACCGGGCAGGGCGCGATGGCTACACCTTC. It is translated as CASSHRAGRDGYTF.

The rearrangement uses TRBV5-8 and TRBJ1-4; TRBD1 agrees at 8 bases. The CDR3 is made up of 16 amino acids. Germline CDR1 reads SGHTS; CDR2 reads YDEGEE. V gave up 0 bases and J gave up 7 bases; unmatched junction bases: 8. The CDR3 region is CASSLGSLRGLEKLFF. Here the CDR3 DNA reads TGTGCCAGCAGCTTGGGGAGCCTCAGGGGGCTTGAAAAACTGTTTTTT.

The chain uses TRBV29-1 and TRBJ2-4, with a weak D call TRBD2 (6 bases). Germline V CDR1 and CDR2: SQVTM, ANQGSEA. V lost 6 bases and J lost 1, with 16 bases in between. CDR3 size: 15 residues. In nucleotides, the CDR3 is TGCAGCGTGGGCGAGGGCCGGGGGGCCAAAAACATTCAGTACTTC. Its protein product is CSVGEGRGAKNIQYF.